One and the same sample provided the 23 T cell receptor beta chains below, sequenced in a study of T cell repertoires in aging, cancer and after chemotherapy. TRB rearrangements spanning V, D and J were amplified using mixed TRB-A/B primers. TCRdb recomputed calls from the multiplex PCR reads with MiXCR, one row per CDR3 protein. The repertoire holds fewer than 15,000 distinct CDR3 sequences, with approximately 40% as singletons. Peripheral blood genomic DNA, not sorted cells or RNA, was the template. The sequenced material came from blood. The origin of the receptors is a human donor in good health. The donor label of this sample is uncertain.

Regarding this clonotype: A single base separates this from a much larger clone, so it may be a read error. V usage is TRBV29-1 and J usage is TRBJ1-3, with no clear D. Trimming cost V 3 bases and J 4 bases, with 10 bases left between them. Germline lookup yields CDR1 SQVTM and CDR2 ANQGSEA. The CDR3 is 13 residues long. The CDR3 nucleotides are TGCAGCGTTGATGTGGGATCCGGAAACACCATATATTTT. Translation gives CSVDVGSGNTIYF.

The CDR3 is CASHGTEKEAFF. CDR3 in DNA: TGTGCCAGCCACGGGACAGAAAAAGAAGCTTTCTTT. The rearrangement links TRBV5-6 to TRBJ1-1; the match to TRBD1 covers 7 bases. J gave up 8 bases and V 7 bases, and 8 bases lay outside the gene matches. The CDR3 has 12 residues. The germline CDR1 and CDR2 sequences are SGHDT and YYEEEE.

As for this clonotype: A read error may account for a junction end that differs from germline. The V and J genes are TRBV5-3 and TRBJ2-5; TRBD1 is a possible D gene (6 bases). TRBV5-3 is an ORF, and what it does is uncertain. The CDR3 spans 13 residues. The CDR3 is CASSLDSQETQYF. The CDR3 DNA reads as TGCGCCAGCAGCTTGGACAGCCAAGAGACCCAGTACTTC.

This clonotype was observed a few times. V is TRBV5-6 and J is TRBJ2-2; possibly TRBD1 for D (6 bases). Germline V gives CDR1 SGHDT, CDR2 YYEEEE. V dropped 7 bases and J dropped 1 base, with 11 bases sitting between them. This CDR3 has 14 amino acids. The CDR3 DNA is TGTGCCAGCGCTGGACAGTGGAACACCGGGGAGCTGTTTTTT. Protein: CASAGQWNTGELFF.

The rearrangement uses TRBV11-3 and TRBJ1-1; 9 bases are a match to TRBD1. This CDR3 spans 14 amino acids. The trim removed 3 bases at V and 3 bases at J, leaving 2 bases unmatched. Germline V lookup: CDR1 SGHNT, CDR2 YENEEA. The chain's CDR3 is CASSFGTGYTEAFF. CDR3 nucleotides: TGTGCCAGCAGCTTCGGGACAGGGTACACTGAAGCTTTCTTT.

This chain joins TRBV15 and TRBJ1-1, with no clear D. Trimming removed 3 bases from V and 4 bases from J, with 24 bases in between. The CDR3 is 18 residues long. The germline gives CDR1 LNHNV, CDR2 YYDKDF (reference sequence). The CDR3 nucleotides are TGTGCCACCAGCAGTCCCCATGATGCGGAACACTGGTCCACTGAAGCTTTCTTT. It translates to CATSSPHDAEHWSTEAFF.

J is TRBJ1-1 and V is TRBV29-1, with 7 nucleotides matching TRBD1. The CDR3 runs 13 residues. The germline gives CDR1 SQVTM, CDR2 ANQGSEA. Losses at the gene ends were 4 bases for V and 4 bases for J; bases not matched to a gene: 6. As DNA, the CDR3 is TGCAGCGTTGGTAGCCCAGGGGGCACTGAAGCTTTCTTT. Encoded protein: CSVGSPGGTEAFF.

V and J are TRBV6-5 and TRBJ1-1; D call uncertain. CDR1 is MNHEY and CDR2 is SVGAGI in the germline V gene. The CDR3 runs 11 residues. The V end was cut by 5 bases, the J end by 8 bases, with 9 bases between. The CDR3 coding sequence is TGTGCCAGCAGTGCGGTGGGGGAAGCTTTCTTT. Translated: CASSAVGEAFF.

The rearrangement links TRBV7-9 to TRBJ2-1, with D perhaps matching TRBD2 (6 bases). This CDR3 region has 11 residues. Germline CDR1 SEHNR, CDR2 FQNEAQ (reference sequence). Trimming took off 5 bases at V and 13 bases at J, with 12 bases between the two ends. CDR3 in DNA: TGTGCCAGCAGCATGGGACTGGAACAGTTCTTC. It encodes CASSMGLEQFF.

This clonotype was recorded once. This chain uses TRBV5-4 with TRBJ2-7; D possibly corresponds to TRBD1 (6 bases). Trimming stripped 0 bases from V and 0 bases from J, with 13 bases between. Germline-derived CDR1 and CDR2 are SGHNT and YYREEE (reference sequence). CDR3 length: 16 residues. The CDR3 nucleotides are TGTGCCAGCAGCTTGGGCGACAGGTATAGCTCCTACGAGCAGTACTTC. It codes for CASSLGDRYSSYEQYF.

V usage is TRBV6-5 and J usage is TRBJ2-3, with D possibly matching TRBD2 (6 bases). Trimming shortened V by 5 bases and J by 6 bases, and 12 bases separated the two germline ends. Germline V gene lookup returns CDR1 MNHEY and CDR2 SVGAGI. The CDR3 consists of 13 residues. CDR3 in DNA: TGTGCCAGCAGTGGGAGGAGGTTGGATACGCAGTATTTT. It yields the protein CASSGRRLDTQYF.

The CDR3 region has the DNA TGTGCCAGCAGTTGGGACCCCTATGAGCAGTTCTTC. Translation gives CASSWDPYEQFF. J is TRBJ2-1 and V is TRBV12-3 or TRBV12-4; D tentatively reads TRBD1 or TRBD2 (5 bases each). Trimming took 4 bases from V and 8 from J, leaving 9 bases between them. This CDR3 spans 12 amino acids.

Here the CDR3 reads CASSSFGGDQETQYF. The CDR3 DNA sequence: TGTGCCAGCAGTTCCTTCGGGGGAGACCAAGAGACCCAGTACTTC. The chain joins TRBV12-3 or TRBV12-4 to TRBJ2-5; D possibly corresponds to TRBD2 (6 bases). V lost 4 bases and J 0 bases, leaving 12 bases between the germline ends. The CDR3 contains 15 residues.

The chain uses TRBV11-3 and TRBJ2-7, with 10 bases identical to TRBD2. Germline values: CDR1 SGHNT, CDR2 YENEEA. This CDR3 has 14 residues. The ends lost 1 base at V and 4 bases at J; junction bases unmatched: 1. The CDR3 region has the DNA TGTGCCAGCAGCTTAGGGACTAGCGGTTACGAGCAGTACTTC. Encoded protein: CASSLGTSGYEQYF.

The gene calls are TRBV15 and TRBJ2-1; D is unresolved. V shed 2 bases and J shed 9 bases, with 8 bases lying between them. Germline CDR1 and CDR2: LNHNV and YYDKDF (reference sequence). This CDR3 spans 12 amino acids. The CDR3 protein is CATSRSSIEQFF. CDR3 DNA sequence: TGTGCCACCAGCAGATCGAGTATTGAGCAGTTCTTC.

This CDR3 is CASNPDRGNTIYF. CDR3 DNA: TGTGCCAGCAACCCGGACCGGGGAAACACCATATATTTT. The V call is TRBV6-5, the J call TRBJ1-3; D not resolved. V lost 7 bases to trimming and J lost 4 bases, with 11 bases between them. Looked up from germline, CDR1 is MNHEY and CDR2 is SVGAGI. The CDR3 runs 13 residues.

This clonotype occurred a few times. J is TRBJ2-2 and V is TRBV11-3, with 12 nucleotides matching TRBD2. The V and J ends lost 4 bases and 3 bases, in that order; junction bases with no gene match: 6. CDR1 is SGHNT, CDR2 YENEEA, per germline. This CDR3 has 17 amino acids. CDR3 region: CASSSGGLAGYTGELFF. As DNA, the CDR3 is TGTGCCAGCAGCTCGGGCGGACTAGCGGGATACACCGGGGAGCTGTTTTTT.

The rearrangement uses TRBV18 and TRBJ2-3, with unresolved D. V was clipped by 0 bases and J by 5 bases, with 12 bases between them. Germline V gene lookup returns CDR1 KGHSH and CDR2 LQKENI. The CDR3 has 15 residues. The CDR3: CASSPPRRWGDTQYF. CDR3 nucleotide sequence: TGTGCCAGCTCACCACCTAGGCGTTGGGGAGATACGCAGTATTTT.

This clonotype was picked up a small number of times. V and J are TRBV27 and TRBJ2-7; TRBD2 aligns across 7 bases. V shed 6 bases, J shed 5 bases, and the junction held 10 bases outside the gene matches. The length of the CDR3 is 14 residues. Germline lookup yields CDR1 MNHEY and CDR2 SMNVEV (reference sequence). CDR3 coding DNA: TGTGCCAGCAGCCGACTCGGCGGGAGCAACGAGCAGTACTTC. Protein: CASSRLGGSNEQYF.

The chain employs TRBV15 and TRBJ2-7; D is perhaps TRBD2 (6 bases). V was cut by 9 bases and J by 5 bases, with 20 bases left in between. There are 14 residues in the CDR3. Per the germline V gene, CDR1 is LNHNV and CDR2 is YYDKDF (reference sequence). The CDR3 loop is CATTQGGRVDEQYF. The DNA for the CDR3 is TGTGCCACTACCCAGGGAGGTAGGGTTGACGAGCAGTACTTC.

For this clonotype: An end of the junction does not agree with germline; a read error may underlie this. The V and J genes are TRBV29-1 and TRBJ1-2; D is undetermined. From germline, CDR1 is SQVTM and CDR2 ANQGSEA. CDR3 size: 10 residues. As DNA, the CDR3 is TGCAGCGTTGTCGACAACTGGGGTTACTTC. Translation gives CSVVDNWGYF.

The rearrangement joins TRBV27 to TRBJ2-5; unclear D gene. Germline assignment: CDR1 MNHEY and CDR2 SMNVEV (reference sequence). Between the trimmed V and J ends, which lost 9 bases and 7 bases, there was a span of 9 bases. This CDR3 region has 10 residues. CDR3 DNA sequence: TGTGCCAGTAACGGTGTGACCCAGTACTTC. Protein: CASNGVTQYF.

The rearrangement links TRBV5-4 to TRBJ2-3, with TRBD2 as a possible D gene (6 bases). Looked up from germline, CDR1 is SGHNT and CDR2 is YYREEE (reference sequence). This CDR3 comprises 15 residues. The V end lost 4 bases, the J end lost 4 bases, and 16 bases lay between the germline ends. The DNA for the CDR3 is TGTGCCAGCAGCGGGGCTAACGGGGGTGCAGATACGCAGTATTTT. Amino acids: CASSGANGGADTQYF.